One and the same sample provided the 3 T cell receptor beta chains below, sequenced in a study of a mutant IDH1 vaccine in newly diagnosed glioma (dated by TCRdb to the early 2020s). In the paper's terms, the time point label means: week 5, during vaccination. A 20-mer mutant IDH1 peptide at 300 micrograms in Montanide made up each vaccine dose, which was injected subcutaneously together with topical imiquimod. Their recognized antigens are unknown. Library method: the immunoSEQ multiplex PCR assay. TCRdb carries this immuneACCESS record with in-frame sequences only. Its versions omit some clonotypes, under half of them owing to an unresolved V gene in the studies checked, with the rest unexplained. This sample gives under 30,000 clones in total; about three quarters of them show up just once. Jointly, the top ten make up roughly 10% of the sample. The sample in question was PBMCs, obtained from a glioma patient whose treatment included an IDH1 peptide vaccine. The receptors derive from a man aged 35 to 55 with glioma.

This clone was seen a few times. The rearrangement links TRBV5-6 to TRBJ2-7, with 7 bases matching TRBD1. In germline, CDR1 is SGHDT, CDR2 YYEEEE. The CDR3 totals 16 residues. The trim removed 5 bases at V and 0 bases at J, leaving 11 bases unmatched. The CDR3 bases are TGTGCCAGCAGTCCTAGGGGGCTGGGAAACTCCTACGAGCAGTACTTC. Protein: CASSPRGLGNSYEQYF.

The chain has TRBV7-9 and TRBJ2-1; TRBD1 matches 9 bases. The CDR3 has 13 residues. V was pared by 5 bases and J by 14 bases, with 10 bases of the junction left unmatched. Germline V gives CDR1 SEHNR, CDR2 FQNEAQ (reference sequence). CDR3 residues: CASSPITRDREFF. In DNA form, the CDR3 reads TGTGCCAGCAGCCCCATAACCCGGGACAGGGAGTTCTTC.

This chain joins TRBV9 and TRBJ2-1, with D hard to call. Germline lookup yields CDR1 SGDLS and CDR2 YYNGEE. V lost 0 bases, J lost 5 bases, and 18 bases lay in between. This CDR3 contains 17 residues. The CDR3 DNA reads TGTGCCAGCAGCGTAGACTCGCAAGGGCGTCGTGACAATGAGCAGTTCTTC. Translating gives CASSVDSQGRRDNEQFF.